Listed below are T cell receptor beta chains from one sample, sequenced in a study of CD8 T cell repertoires and HIV-1 epitope variants. Which antigens these TCRs recognize remains unknown. This table comes from immunoSEQ multiplex PCR, and its TCRdb copy is limited to in-frame clones, with some not included. The sample records over 4,000 clones, approximately 70% being singletons. Sequencing was performed on cultured CD8+ T cells derived from PBMCs. All receptors derive from a male donor with HIV. CDR3s include the opening cysteine and the closing phenylalanine or tryptophan. D genes are given only for firm matches. Part of the rows lack a size; the others show once, few, many or a class for expanded clones.

v_call,j_call,clone_size,d_call,cdr3_nt,cdr3_aa
TRBV5-8,TRBJ2-7,.,TRBD1,TGTGCCAGCAGCTGGCAGTCGACCAGGGGGCTATACGAGCAGTACTTC,CASSWQSTRGLYEQYF
TRBV5-6,TRBJ1-2,large,.,TGTGCCAGCAGCCCTTGGCCGGTAGAATTGGACTATGGCTACACCTTC,CASSPWPVELDYGYTF
TRBV5-1,TRBJ2-7,.,TRBD2,TGCGCCAGCAGCCCTCTAGGGACTAGCTCCTACGAGCAGTACTTC,CASSPLGTSSYEQYF
TRBV9,TRBJ1-1,few,.,TGTGCCAGCAGCGAACAGAACACTGAAGCTTTCTTT,CASSEQNTEAFF
TRBV19,TRBJ2-2,few,.,TGTGCCAGTAGTATCCTGCCAGGGGGAGGAAGGGCCAAGACCGGGGAGCTGTTTTTT,CASSILPGGGRAKTGELFF
TRBV7-8,TRBJ1-4,.,.,TGTGCCAGCAGCTTAGCGCTAGGGGATGAAAAACTGTTTTTT,CASSLALGDEKLFF
TRBV4-1,TRBJ2-3,.,.,TGCGCCAGCAGCCAAGACCCTGGCGGTGGAGACACAGATACGCAGTATTTT,CASSQDPGGGDTDTQYF
TRBV27,TRBJ1-1,.,.,TGTGCCAGCAGTTTAACGGGGGGCTTGACAGAAGCTTTCTTT,CASSLTGGLTEAFF
TRBV19,TRBJ1-5,once,TRBD1,TGTGCCAGTAGTAGCCAATCCCAGGGGGTTCAGCCCCAGCATTTT,CASSSQSQGVQPQHF
TRBV4-2,TRBJ1-4,.,TRBD1,TGTGCCAGCAGCCAAATGAGACAGGGCAGGGCTAATGAAAAACTGTTTTTT,CASSQMRQGRANEKLFF